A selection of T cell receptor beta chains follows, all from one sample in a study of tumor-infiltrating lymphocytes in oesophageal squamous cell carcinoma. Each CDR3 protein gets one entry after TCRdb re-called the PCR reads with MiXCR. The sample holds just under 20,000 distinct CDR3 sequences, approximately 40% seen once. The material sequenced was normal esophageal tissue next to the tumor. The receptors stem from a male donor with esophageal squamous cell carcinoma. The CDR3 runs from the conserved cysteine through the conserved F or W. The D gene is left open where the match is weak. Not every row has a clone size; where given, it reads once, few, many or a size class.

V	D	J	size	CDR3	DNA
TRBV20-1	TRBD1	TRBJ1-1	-	CSAITQGVTGELYF	TGCAGTGCCATTACCCAGGGGGTCACCGGGGAGCTGTATTTT
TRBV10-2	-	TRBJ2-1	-	CASSESKGNEQFF	TGCGCCAGCAGTGAGTCGAAGGGAAATGAGCAGTTCTTC
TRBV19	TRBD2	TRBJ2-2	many	CASSFGTMSTGELFF	TGTGCCAGTAGTTTCGGGACTATGAGCACCGGGGAGCTGTTTTTT
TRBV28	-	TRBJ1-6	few	CASIRGGGENSPLHF	TGTGCCAGCATAAGGGGGGGGGGCGAGAATTCACCCCTCCACTTT
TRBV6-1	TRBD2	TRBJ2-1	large	CASSWLAGGGDEQFF	TGTGCCAGCAGTTGGCTAGCGGGAGGCGGTGATGAGCAGTTCTTC
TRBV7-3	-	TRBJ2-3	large	CASAQGYTQYF	TGTGCCAGCGCGCAGGGGTATACGCAGTATTTT
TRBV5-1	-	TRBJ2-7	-	CASTDRSSYEQYF	TGCGCCAGCACCGACAGGTCCTCCTACGAGCAGTACTTC
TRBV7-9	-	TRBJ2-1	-	CASTLDGEDEQFF	TGTGCCAGCACCTTGGACGGGGAGGACGAGCAGTTCTTC
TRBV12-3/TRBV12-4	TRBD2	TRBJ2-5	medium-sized	CASRLTSGQETQYF	TGTGCCAGCAGACTAACTAGCGGCCAAGAGACCCAGTACTTC
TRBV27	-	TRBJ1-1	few	CASSLGQYTEAFF	TGTGCCAGCAGCCTAGGACAGTACACTGAAGCTTTCTTT
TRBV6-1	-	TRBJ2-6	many	CASTRTPGANVLTF	TGTGCCAGCACCCGGACCCCTGGGGCCAACGTCCTGACTTTC
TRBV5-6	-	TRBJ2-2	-	CASSFRQGYWGTGELFF	TGTGCCAGCAGCTTCCGGCAGGGGTATTGGGGTACCGGGGAGCTGTTTTTT
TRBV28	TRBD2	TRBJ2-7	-	CASSLRGGLAGVYEQYF	TGTGCCAGCAGTTTACGTGGGGGACTAGCGGGAGTTTACGAGCAGTACTTC
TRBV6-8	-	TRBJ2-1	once	CASTLGDNEQFF	TGTGCCAGCACCCTCGGAGACAATGAGCAGTTCTTC
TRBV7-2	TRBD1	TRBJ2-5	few	CASSRDRTQETQYF	TGTGCCAGCAGCCGGGACAGGACACAAGAGACCCAGTACTTC
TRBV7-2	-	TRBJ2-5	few	CASSLGAGLMQTQYF	TGTGCCAGCAGCTTAGGGGCAGGCCTTATGCAGACCCAGTACTTC
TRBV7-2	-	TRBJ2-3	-	CASSKRSPSTDTQYF	TGTGCCAGCAGCAAGCGGAGTCCTAGCACAGATACGCAGTATTTT
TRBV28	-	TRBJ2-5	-	CASSFRGHLGETQYF	TGTGCCAGCAGTTTCCGCGGACATCTGGGGGAGACCCAGTACTTC
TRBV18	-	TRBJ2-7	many	CASSSGLYEQYF	TGTGCCAGCTCATCGGGACTTTACGAGCAGTACTTC
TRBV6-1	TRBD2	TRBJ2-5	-	CASRAGTSGGDPQETQYF	TGTGCCAGCAGGGCCGGGACTAGCGGGGGGGATCCACAAGAGACCCAGTACTTC
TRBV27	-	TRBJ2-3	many	CASSSSRGWTPRSTDTQYF	TGTGCCAGCAGTTCCTCCCGCGGTTGGACCCCCCGAAGCACAGATACGCAGTATTTT
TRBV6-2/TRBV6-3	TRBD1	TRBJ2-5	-	CASSRGQVTKETQYF	TGTGCCAGCAGTAGGGGACAGGTTACGAAAGAGACCCAGTACTTC
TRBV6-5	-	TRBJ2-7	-	CASSYGLSTYEQYF	TGTGCCAGCAGTTACGGTCTAAGTACCTACGAGCAGTACTTC
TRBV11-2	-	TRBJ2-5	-	CASSRFWRDQETQYF	TGTGCCAGCAGTAGGTTTTGGAGGGACCAAGAGACCCAGTACTTC
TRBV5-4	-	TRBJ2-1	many	CASSKQTVTYNEQFF	TGTGCCAGCAGCAAACAGACTGTCACCTACAATGAGCAGTTCTTC
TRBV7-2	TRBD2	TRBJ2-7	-	CASSPLAGGPSEQYF	TGTGCCAGCAGCCCATTAGCGGGAGGGCCTAGCGAGCAGTACTTC
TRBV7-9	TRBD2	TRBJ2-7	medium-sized	CASSSRLAGAREQYF	TGTGCCAGCAGCTCTCGACTAGCGGGAGCTCGGGAGCAGTACTTC
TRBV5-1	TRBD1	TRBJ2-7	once	CASSSQGARYEQYF	TGCGCCAGCAGCTCCCAGGGGGCGCGGTACGAGCAGTACTTC
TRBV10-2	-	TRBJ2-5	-	CASSKTISQETQYF	TGCGCCAGCAGTAAGACCATATCCCAAGAGACCCAGTACTTC
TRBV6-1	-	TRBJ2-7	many	CASNREFSYEQYF	TGTGCCAGCAATAGGGAGTTCTCCTACGAGCAGTACTTC
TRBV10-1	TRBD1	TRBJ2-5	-	CASRDREDSPLHF	TGCGCCAGCCGGGACAGGGAAGATTCACCCCTCCACTTC
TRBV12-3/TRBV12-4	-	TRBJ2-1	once	CASRGTGRSNEQFF	TGTGCCAGCAGGGGGACTGGCCGGTCGAATGAGCAGTTCTTC